This T cell receptor (beta chain) was sequenced during a study of CD8 T cells in ankylosing spondylitis. In germline, CDR1 is MNHEY, CDR2 SMNVEV (reference sequence). Unmatched junction bases numbered 8, after V lost 4 bases and J lost 9 bases. The CDR3 consists of 13 residues. Quantitative 5'-RACE with molecular barcodes generated TCR beta libraries. Using its own MiXCR run on the 5' RACE reads, TCRdb lists one record per CDR3 protein. The sample shows approximately 300,000 distinct CDR3 sequences, less than 9.5% of them seen only once. This clonotype was seen a few times. Its antigen is not known. Study-wide points: Apparently characteristic of ankylosing spondylitis blood was a TCR beta motif (about 8 highly homologous variants).

The TCR was taken from a male donor with ankylosing spondylitis. The V and J genes are TRBV27 and TRBJ2-5, with TRBD1 identical over 7 bases. The sequenced material came from blood, either unsorted or a sorted T cell fraction (not recorded which). CDR3 region: CASSSGQHGAQYF. The CDR3 nucleotides are TGTGCCAGCAGTTCGGGACAGCACGGGGCCCAGTACTTC.